Given below is one T cell receptor (beta chain) in context. What it binds is unknown. This record belongs to a study of cytomegalovirus exposure and HLA in healthy donors. Study-level findings and limits: Excluded were some V segments that proved indistinguishable, including TRBV6-2 and TRBV6-3.

V gave up 4 bases and J gave up 9 bases, with 21 bases separating them. CDR1 is LNHDA and CDR2 is SQIVND in the germline V gene (reference sequence). The CDR3 is made up of 15 amino acids. 60 Vbeta and 13 Jbeta primers were used in PCR. Methods used by the authors: The authors later counted about 80 million unique TCR beta chains, roughly 11 million of them shared. This table comes from immunoSEQ multiplex PCR, and its TCRdb copy is limited to in-frame clones, with some not included. From that table come the V and J calls and clone size; the DNA was used to work out D and trimming. Here the sample spans approximately 160,000 clones, 77% being singletons.

The source material was PBMCs. This rearrangement joins TRBV19 to TRBJ2-5; a weak D match, TRBD2 (5 bases). The receptor's source is a woman in her twenties or thirties in good health and CMV-seropositive. The CDR3 sequence is CASSTPDGAVGPQYF. The CDR3 DNA follows: TGTGCCAGTAGTACCCCCGACGGAGCGGTTGGGCCCCAGTACTTC.